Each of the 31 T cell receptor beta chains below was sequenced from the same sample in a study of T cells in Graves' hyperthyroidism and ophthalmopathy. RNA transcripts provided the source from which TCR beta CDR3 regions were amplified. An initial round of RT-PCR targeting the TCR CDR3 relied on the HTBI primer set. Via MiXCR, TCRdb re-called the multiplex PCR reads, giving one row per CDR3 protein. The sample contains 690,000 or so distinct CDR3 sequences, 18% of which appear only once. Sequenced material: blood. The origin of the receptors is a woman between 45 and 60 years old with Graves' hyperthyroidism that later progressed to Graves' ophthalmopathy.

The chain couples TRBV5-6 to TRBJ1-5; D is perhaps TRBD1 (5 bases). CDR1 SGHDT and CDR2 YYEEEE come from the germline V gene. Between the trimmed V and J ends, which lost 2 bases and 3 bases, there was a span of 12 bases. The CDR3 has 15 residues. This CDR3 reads CASSLVREDNQPQHF. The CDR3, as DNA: TGTGCCAGCAGCTTAGTCAGGGAGGACAATCAGCCCCAGCATTTT.

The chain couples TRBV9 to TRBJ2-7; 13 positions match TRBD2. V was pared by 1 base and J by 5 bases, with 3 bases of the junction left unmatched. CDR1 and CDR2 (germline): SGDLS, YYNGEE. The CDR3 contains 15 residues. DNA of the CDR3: TGTGCCAGCAGCGTATTAGGGACTAGCGGGGACGAGCAGTACTTC. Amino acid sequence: CASSVLGTSGDEQYF.

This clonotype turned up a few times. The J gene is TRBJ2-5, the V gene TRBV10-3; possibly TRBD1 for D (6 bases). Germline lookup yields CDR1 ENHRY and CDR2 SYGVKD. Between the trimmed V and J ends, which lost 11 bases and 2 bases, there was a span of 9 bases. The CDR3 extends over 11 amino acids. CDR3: CAVGQQETQYF. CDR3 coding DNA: TGTGCCGTAGGACAGCAAGAGACCCAGTACTTC.

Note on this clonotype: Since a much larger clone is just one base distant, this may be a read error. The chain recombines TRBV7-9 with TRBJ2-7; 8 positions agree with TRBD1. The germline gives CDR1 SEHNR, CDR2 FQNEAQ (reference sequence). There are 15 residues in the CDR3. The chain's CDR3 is CASSTQATGGYEQCF. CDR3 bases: TGTGCCAGCAGCACTCAAGCAACAGGGGGGTACGAGCAGTGCTTC.

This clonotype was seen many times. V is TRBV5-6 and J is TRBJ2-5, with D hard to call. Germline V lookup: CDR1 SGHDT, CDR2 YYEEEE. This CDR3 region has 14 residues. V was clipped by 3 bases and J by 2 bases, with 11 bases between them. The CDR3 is CASSSVRQQETQYF. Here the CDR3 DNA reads TGTGCCAGCAGCTCGGTGCGGCAGCAAGAGACCCAGTACTTC.

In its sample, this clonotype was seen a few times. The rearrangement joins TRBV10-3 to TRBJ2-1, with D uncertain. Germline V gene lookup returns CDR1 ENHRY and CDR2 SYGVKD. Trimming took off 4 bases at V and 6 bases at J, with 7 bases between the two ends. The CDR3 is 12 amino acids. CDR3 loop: CAISGQINEQFF. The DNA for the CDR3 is TGTGCCATCAGTGGCCAGATCAATGAGCAGTTCTTC.

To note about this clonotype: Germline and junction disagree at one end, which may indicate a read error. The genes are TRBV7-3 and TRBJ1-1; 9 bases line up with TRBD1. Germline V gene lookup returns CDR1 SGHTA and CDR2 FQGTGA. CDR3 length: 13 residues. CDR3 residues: CASSPGTGTEALF. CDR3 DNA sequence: TGTGCCAGCAGCCCCGGGACAGGGACTGAAGCTCTCTTT.

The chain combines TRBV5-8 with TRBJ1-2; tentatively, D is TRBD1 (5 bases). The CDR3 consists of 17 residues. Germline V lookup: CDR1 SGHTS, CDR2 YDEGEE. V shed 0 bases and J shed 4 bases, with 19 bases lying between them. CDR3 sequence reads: CASSLGPGLGSGYGYTF. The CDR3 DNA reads TGTGCCAGCAGCTTGGGGCCAGGGCTGGGGAGCGGCTATGGCTACACCTTC.

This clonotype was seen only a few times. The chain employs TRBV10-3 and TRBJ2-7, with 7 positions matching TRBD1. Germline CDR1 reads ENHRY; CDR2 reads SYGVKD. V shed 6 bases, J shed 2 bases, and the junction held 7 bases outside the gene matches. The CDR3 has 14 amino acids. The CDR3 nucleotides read TGTGCCATCAGCCTCCAGGGGGTCCCCTACGAGCAGTACTTC. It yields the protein CAISLQGVPYEQYF.

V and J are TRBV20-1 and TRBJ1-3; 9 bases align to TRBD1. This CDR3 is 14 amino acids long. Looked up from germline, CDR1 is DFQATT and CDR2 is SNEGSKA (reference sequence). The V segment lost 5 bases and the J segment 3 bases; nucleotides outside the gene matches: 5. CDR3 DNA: TGCAGTGCTCCGGACAGGGGACGTGGAAACACCATATATTTT. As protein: CSAPDRGRGNTIYF.

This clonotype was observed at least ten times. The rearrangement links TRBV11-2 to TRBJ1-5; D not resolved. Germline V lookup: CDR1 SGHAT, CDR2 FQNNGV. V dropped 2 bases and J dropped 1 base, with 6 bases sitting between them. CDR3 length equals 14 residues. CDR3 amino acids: CASSLQASNQPQHF. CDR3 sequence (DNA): TGTGCCAGCAGCTTACAGGCGAGCAATCAGCCCCAGCATTTT.

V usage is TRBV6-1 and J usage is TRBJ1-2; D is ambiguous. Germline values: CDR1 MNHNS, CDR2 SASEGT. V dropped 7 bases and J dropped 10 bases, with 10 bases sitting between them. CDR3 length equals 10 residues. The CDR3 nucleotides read TGTGCCAGCAATCACTTCAACTACACCTTC. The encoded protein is CASNHFNYTF.

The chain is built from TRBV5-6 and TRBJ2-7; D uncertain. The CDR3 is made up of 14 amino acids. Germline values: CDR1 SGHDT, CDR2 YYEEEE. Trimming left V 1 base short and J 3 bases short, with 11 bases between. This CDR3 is CASSLYPTSYEQYF. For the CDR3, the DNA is TGTGCCAGCAGCTTGTACCCGACCAGCTACGAGCAGTACTTC.

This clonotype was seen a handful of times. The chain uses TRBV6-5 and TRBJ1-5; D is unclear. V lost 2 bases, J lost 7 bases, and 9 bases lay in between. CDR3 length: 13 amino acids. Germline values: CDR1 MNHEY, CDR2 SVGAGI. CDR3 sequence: CASSYPGDQPQHF. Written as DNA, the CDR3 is TGTGCCAGCAGTTACCCCGGCGACCAGCCCCAGCATTTT.

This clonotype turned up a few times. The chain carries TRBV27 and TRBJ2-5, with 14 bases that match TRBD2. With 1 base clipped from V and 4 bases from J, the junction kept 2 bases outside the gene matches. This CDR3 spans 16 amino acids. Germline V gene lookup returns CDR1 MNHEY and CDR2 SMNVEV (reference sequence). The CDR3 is CASSLWTSGGPETQYF. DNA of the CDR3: TGTGCCAGCAGTTTATGGACTAGCGGGGGGCCAGAGACCCAGTACTTC.

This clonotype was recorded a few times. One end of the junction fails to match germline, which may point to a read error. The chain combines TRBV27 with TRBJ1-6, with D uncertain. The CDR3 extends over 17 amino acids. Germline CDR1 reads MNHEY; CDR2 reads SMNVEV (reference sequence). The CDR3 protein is CASSLVPLSSHNSPLHF. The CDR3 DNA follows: TGTGCCAGCAGTTTAGTACCGCTCTCCTCCCATAATTCACCCCTCCACTTT.

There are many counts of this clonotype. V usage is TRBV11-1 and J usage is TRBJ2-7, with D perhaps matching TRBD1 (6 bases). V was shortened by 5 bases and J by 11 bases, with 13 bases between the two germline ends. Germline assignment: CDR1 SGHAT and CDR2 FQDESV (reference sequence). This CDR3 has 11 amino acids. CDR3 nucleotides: TGTGCCAGCAGCGAGAGCCGACAGGAGTACTTC. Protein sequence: CASSESRQEYF.

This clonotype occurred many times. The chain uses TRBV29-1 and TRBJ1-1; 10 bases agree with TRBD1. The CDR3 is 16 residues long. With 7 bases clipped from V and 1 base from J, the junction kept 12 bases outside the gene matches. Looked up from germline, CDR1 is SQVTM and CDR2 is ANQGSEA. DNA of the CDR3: TGCAGCGCTCCGAGAACCCGGACAGGGGGGAACACTGAAGCTTTCTTT. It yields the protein CSAPRTRTGGNTEAFF.

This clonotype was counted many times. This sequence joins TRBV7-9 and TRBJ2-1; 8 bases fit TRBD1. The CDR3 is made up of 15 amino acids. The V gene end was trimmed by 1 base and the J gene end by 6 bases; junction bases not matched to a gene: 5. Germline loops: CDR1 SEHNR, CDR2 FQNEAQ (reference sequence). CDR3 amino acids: CASSLDQGAINEQFF. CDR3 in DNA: TGTGCCAGCAGCTTAGACCAGGGGGCGATCAATGAGCAGTTCTTC.

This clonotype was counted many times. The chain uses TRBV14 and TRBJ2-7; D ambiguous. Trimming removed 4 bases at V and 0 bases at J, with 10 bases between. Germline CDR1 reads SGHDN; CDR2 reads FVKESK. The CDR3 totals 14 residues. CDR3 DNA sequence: TGTGCCAGCAGCCTAAGGGAACTCTCCTACGAGCAGTACTTC. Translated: CASSLRELSYEQYF.

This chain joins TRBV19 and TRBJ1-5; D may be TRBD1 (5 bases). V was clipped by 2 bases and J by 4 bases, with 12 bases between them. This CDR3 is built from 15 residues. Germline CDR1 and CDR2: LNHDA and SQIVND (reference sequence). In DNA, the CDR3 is TGTGCCAGTAGTATAATGTGGGGGGGAAATCAGCCCCAGCATTTT. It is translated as CASSIMWGGNQPQHF.

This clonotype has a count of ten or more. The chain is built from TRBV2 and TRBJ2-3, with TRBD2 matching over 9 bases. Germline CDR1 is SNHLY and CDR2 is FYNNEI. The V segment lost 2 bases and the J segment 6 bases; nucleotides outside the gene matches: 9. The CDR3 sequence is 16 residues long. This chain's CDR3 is CASSEMRGGLPDTQYF. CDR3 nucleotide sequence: TGTGCCAGCAGTGAAATGCGGGGGGGGCTCCCCGATACGCAGTATTTT.

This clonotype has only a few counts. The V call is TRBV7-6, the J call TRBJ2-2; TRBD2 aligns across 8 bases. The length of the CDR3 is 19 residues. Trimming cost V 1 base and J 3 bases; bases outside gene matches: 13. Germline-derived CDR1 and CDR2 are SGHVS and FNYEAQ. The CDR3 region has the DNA TGTGCCAGCAGCTTAGACGTAGGCGGGGGGTTCAGCGACACCGGGGAGCTGTTTTTT. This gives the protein CASSLDVGGGFSDTGELFF.

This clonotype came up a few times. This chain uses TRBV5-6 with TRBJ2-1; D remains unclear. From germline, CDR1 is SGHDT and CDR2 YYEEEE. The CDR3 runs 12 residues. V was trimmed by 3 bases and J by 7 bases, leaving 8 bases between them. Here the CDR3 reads CASSWVSNEQFF. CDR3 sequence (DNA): TGTGCCAGCAGCTGGGTTAGTAATGAGCAGTTCTTC.

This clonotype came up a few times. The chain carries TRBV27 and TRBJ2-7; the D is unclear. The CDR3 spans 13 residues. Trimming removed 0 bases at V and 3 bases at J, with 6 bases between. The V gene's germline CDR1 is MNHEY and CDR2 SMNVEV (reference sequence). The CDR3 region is CASSLSDGYEQYF. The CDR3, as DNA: TGTGCCAGCAGTTTATCGGACGGCTACGAGCAGTACTTC.

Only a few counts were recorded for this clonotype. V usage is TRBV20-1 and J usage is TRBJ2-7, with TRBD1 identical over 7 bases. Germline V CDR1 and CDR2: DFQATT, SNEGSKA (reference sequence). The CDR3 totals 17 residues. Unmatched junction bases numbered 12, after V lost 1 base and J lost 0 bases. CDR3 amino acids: CSARGRARDSRSYEQYF. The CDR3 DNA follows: TGCAGTGCTAGAGGACGGGCCCGGGACAGTCGCTCCTACGAGCAGTACTTC.

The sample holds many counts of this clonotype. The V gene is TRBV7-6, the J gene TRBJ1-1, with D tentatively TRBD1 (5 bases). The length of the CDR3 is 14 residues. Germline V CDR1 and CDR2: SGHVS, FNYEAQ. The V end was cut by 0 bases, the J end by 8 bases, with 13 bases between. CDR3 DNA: TGTGCCAGCAGCTTAGCGGGGCGGGGCTCGGAAGCTTTCTTT. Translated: CASSLAGRGSEAFF.

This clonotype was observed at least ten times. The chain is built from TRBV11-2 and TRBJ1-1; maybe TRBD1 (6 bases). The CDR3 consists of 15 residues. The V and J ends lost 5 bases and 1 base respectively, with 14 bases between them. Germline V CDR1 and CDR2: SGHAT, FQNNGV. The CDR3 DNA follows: TGTGCCAGCAGCAAACCCCAGGGGAGGAACACTGAAGCTTTCTTT. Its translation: CASSKPQGRNTEAFF.

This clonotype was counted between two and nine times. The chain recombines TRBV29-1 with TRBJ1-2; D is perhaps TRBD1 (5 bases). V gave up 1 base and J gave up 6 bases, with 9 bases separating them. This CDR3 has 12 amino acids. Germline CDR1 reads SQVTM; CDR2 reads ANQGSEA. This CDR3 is CSVEGGTHGYTF. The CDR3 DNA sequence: TGCAGCGTTGAAGGGGGCACCCATGGCTACACCTTC.

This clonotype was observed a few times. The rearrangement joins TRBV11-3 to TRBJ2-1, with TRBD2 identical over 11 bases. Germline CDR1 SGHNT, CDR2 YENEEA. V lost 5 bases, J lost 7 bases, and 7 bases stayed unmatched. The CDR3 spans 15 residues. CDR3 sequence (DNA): TGTGCCAGCAGCCTGACTAGCGGGGTACTAAATGAGCAGTTCTTC. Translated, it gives CASSLTSGVLNEQFF.

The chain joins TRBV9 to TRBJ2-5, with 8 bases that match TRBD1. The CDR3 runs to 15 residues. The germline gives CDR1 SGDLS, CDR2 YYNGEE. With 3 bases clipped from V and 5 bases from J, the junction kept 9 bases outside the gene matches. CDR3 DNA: TGTGCCAGCAGCGCAGAGGACAGGGCAGTCGAGACCCAGTACTTC. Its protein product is CASSAEDRAVETQYF.